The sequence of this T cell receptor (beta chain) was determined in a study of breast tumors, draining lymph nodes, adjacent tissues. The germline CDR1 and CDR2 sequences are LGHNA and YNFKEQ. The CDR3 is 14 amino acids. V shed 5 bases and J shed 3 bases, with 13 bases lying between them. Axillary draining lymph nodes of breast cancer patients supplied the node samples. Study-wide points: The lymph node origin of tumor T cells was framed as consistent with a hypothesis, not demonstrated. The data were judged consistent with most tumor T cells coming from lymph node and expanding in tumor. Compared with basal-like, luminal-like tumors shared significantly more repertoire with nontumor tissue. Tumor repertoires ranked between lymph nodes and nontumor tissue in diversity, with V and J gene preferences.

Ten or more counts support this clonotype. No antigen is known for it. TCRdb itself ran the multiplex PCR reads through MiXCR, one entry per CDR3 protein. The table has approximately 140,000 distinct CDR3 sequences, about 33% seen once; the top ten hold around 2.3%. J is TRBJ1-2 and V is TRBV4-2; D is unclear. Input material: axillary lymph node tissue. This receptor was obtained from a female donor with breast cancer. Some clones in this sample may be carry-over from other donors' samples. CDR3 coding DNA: TGTGCCAGCAGCGGAACCCCCGGAGACTATGGCTACACCTTC. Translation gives CASSGTPGDYGYTF.